A single sample gave rise to the 26 T cell receptor beta chains below, sequenced in a study of Graves' ophthalmopathy and Graves' hyperthyroidism. CDR3 regions of TCR beta were amplified from RNA transcripts. After a first-round RT-PCR with HTBI primers, a second-round multiplex PCR was run. TCRdb ran MiXCR on the multiplex PCR reads and lists one entry per CDR3 protein. The data show 300,000 to 400,000 distinct CDR3 sequences, roughly 17% seen once. Sequencing was performed on peripheral blood. The receptor set was obtained from an adult woman with stable Graves' hyperthyroidism.

This clonotype was counted many times. This chain links TRBV24-1 with TRBJ1-1; D ambiguous. Deletions cut 4 bases from V and 3 bases from J, with 8 bases between. The germline V gene encodes CDR1 KGHDR and CDR2 SFDVKD. The CDR3 is 13 residues long. The CDR3 DNA is TGTGCCACCAGTGACCAAAGCGACACTGAAGCTTTCTTT. This codes for CATSDQSDTEAFF.

Concerning this clonotype: A much more abundant neighbour one base away suggests this may be a read error. The V and J genes are TRBV5-6 and TRBJ2-3, with 8 nucleotides matching TRBD1. The CDR3 contains 15 residues. Germline assignment: CDR1 SGHDT and CDR2 YYEEEE. CDR3 in DNA: TGTGCCAGCAGCTTAAGGGACAGGCTGGCGGATACGCGGTATTTT. Translated, it gives CASSLRDRLADTRYF.

This clonotype was detected many times. V usage is TRBV6-2 or TRBV6-3 and J usage is TRBJ1-1, with 7 bases that match TRBD1. CDR1 is MNHEY, CDR2 SVGEGT, per germline. The CDR3 is 18 residues long. V lost 0 bases, J lost 6 bases, and 16 bases stayed unmatched. The CDR3 nucleotides read TGTGCCAGCAGTTACTCGATTATTGGGACAGCTATCACCCCTGAAGCTTTCTTT. It codes for CASSYSIIGTAITPEAFF.

This clonotype occurred many times. The chain recombines TRBV5-8 with TRBJ2-7, with 11 nucleotides matching TRBD2. Germline V gene sequence: CDR1 SGHTS, CDR2 YDEGEE. The CDR3 covers 15 residues. The V segment lost 2 bases and the J segment 6 bases; nucleotides outside the gene matches: 7. CDR3 DNA sequence: TGTGCCAGCAGCTTTAGCGGGAGGGCCACGGCCGAGCAGTACTTC. Residues: CASSFSGRATAEQYF. Based on the CDR3 plus reference TRBV5-8 and TRBJ2-7, the full variable domain is EAGVTQSPTHLIKTRGQQATLRCSPISGHTSVYWYQQALGLGLQFLLWYDEGEERNRGNFPPRFSGRQFPNYSSELNVNALELEDSALYLCASSFSGRATAEQYFGPGTRLTVT.

Notes on this clonotype: At one end, the junction sequence differs from germline, possibly due to a read error. The rearrangement links TRBV2 to TRBJ2-3; a possible D gene is TRBD2 (5 bases). Germline V lookup: CDR1 SNHLY, CDR2 FYNNEI. The CDR3 contains 14 residues. CDR3 loop: CASRPEALTDTHYF. The CDR3 nucleotides are TGTGCCAGCAGACCGGAGGCCCTCACAGATACGCATTATTTT.

This clonotype has a count of ten or more. A read error may explain this, as a much larger clone is one base away. The chain is built from TRBV5-1 and TRBJ1-2; 7 nucleotides line up with TRBD1. The germline CDR1 and CDR2 sequences are SGHRS and YFSETQ. Trimming cost V 2 bases and J 3 bases; bases outside gene matches: 1. The CDR3 sequence is 13 residues long. The CDR3 sequence: CASSFGQDYGYTF. The CDR3 DNA is TGCGCCAGCAGCTTTGGACAGGACTATGGCTACACCTTC.

Points on this clonotype: This clone may be a read error of a much larger clone one base away. This chain uses TRBV6-2 or TRBV6-3 with TRBJ2-7, with 9 bases fitting TRBD1. V was pared by 4 bases and J by 5 bases, with 6 bases of the junction left unmatched. In germline, CDR1 is MNHEY, CDR2 SVGEGT. This CDR3 comprises 14 residues. The CDR3 DNA reads TGTGCCAGCAGTTTGGGACAGGGTAGCCACGAGCAGTACTTC. This sequence encodes CASSLGQGSHEQYF.

This clonotype was recorded many times. The CDR3 region has the DNA TGTGCCAGCACTCCGATCCAGGGGGCGCGGTATGGTGGCTACACCTTC. Amino acids: CASTPIQGARYGGYTF. The chain combines TRBV6-2 or TRBV6-3 with TRBJ1-2; 8 bases map to TRBD1. CDR1 MNHEY and CDR2 SVGEGT come from the germline V gene. V lost 7 bases to trimming and J lost 7 bases; unmatched junction nucleotides: 17. CDR3 length: 16 residues.

V usage is TRBV7-6 and J usage is TRBJ2-7; D not resolved. The length of the CDR3 is 16 residues. CDR1 is SGHVS, CDR2 FNYEAQ, per germline. Trimming cost V 5 bases and J 0 bases, with 17 bases left between them. DNA of the CDR3: TGTGCCAGCAGCCGATATCCTCTGGGTAACTCCTACGAGCAGTACTTC. As protein: CASSRYPLGNSYEQYF.

There are many counts of this clonotype. The DNA of the CDR3 is TGTGCTAGCTCCCCCGGGGCGTACGAGCAGTACTTC. This sequence encodes CASSPGAYEQYF. This chain links TRBV12-5 with TRBJ2-7; possibly TRBD1 or TRBD2 for D (5 bases each). V was clipped by 9 bases and J by 4 bases, with 13 bases between them. Germline V gene data show CDR1 as LGHNT and CDR2 as FRNRAP. CDR3 size: 12 residues.

This clonotype occurred many times. The chain links TRBV11-2 to TRBJ2-7; 8 bases align to TRBD1. Germline assignment: CDR1 SGHAT and CDR2 FQNNGV. This CDR3 is 15 amino acids long. The V and J ends lost 5 bases and 0 bases, in that order; junction bases with no gene match: 6. The CDR3 region has the DNA TGTGCCAGCAGCAACGACAGGGGTAGCTCCTACGAGCAGTACTTC. This translates into CASSNDRGSSYEQYF.

This clonotype was detected ten times or more. The chain carries TRBV28 and TRBJ2-3; 7 bases are shared with TRBD2. J lost 0 bases, V lost 6 bases, and 6 bases had no gene match. Germline V gives CDR1 MDHEN, CDR2 SYDVKM. The CDR3 extends over 15 amino acids. The CDR3 DNA is TGTGCCAGCAGCCTAGCGGAGGGTAGCACAGATACGCAGTATTTT. Its translation: CASSLAEGSTDTQYF.

The V gene is TRBV12-3 or TRBV12-4, the J gene TRBJ1-2, with 8 bases matching TRBD1. The CDR3 covers 13 residues. The junction had 7 bases not matched to a gene; V was cut back by 5 bases and J by 8 bases. The CDR3 bases are TGTGCCAGCAGTATTCAGGGGGCGCTAGGCTACACCTTC. Its translation is CASSIQGALGYTF.

This chain connects TRBV12-3 or TRBV12-4 to TRBJ1-6; D remains ambiguous. Trimming shortened V by 6 bases and J by 3 bases, and 6 bases separated the two germline ends. The CDR3 spans 13 residues. In DNA form, the CDR3 reads TGTGCCAGCAGCAGAGTCTATAATTCACCCCTCCACTTT. It translates to CASSRVYNSPLHF.

This clonotype was observed many times. The chain employs TRBV30 and TRBJ1-2; perhaps TRBD1 as D (6 bases). V shed 4 bases and J shed 8 bases, with 23 bases lying between them. Germline lookup yields CDR1 GTSNPN and CDR2 SVGIG (reference sequence). The CDR3 is 15 residues long. As DNA, the CDR3 is TGTGCCTGGAACCTCAGGCGGCAGGGGCCTCGGGGCTACACCTTC. Protein sequence: CAWNLRRQGPRGYTF.

This clonotype was observed at least ten times. The chain recombines TRBV20-1 with TRBJ1-2, with 8 nucleotides matching TRBD1. The CDR3 is 13 residues long. Per germline, CDR1 DFQATT and CDR2 SNEGSKA (reference sequence). V was clipped by 3 bases and J by 3 bases; unmatched bases: 3. The CDR3 bases are TGCAGTGCTAGGACAGGGGTAGACTATGGCTACACCTTC. Protein: CSARTGVDYGYTF.

J is TRBJ2-7 and V is TRBV12-3 or TRBV12-4; TRBD1 matches 7 bases. Trimming at V came to 6 bases and at J to 0 bases, leaving 8 bases not matched to a gene. The CDR3 totals 15 residues. The CDR3 sequence: CASSPRQGSSYEQYF. For the CDR3, the DNA is TGTGCCAGCAGCCCAAGACAGGGAAGCTCCTACGAGCAGTACTTC.

This clonotype was seen at least ten times. This chain joins TRBV19 and TRBJ1-1; D is uncertain. The CDR3 is 14 residues long. Germline values: CDR1 LNHDA, CDR2 SQIVND (reference sequence). V was shortened by 3 bases and J by 1 base, with 9 bases between the two germline ends. The CDR3 sequence is CASSIGRSNTEAFF. In DNA, the CDR3 is TGTGCCAGTAGTATCGGACGGTCGAACACTGAAGCTTTCTTT.

CDR3 region: CASSRVGTGAYEQYF. CDR3 bases: TGTGCCAGCAGCCGGGTCGGGACAGGGGCATACGAGCAGTACTTC. The chain couples TRBV12-3 or TRBV12-4 to TRBJ2-7; 10 bases match TRBD1. The CDR3 is made up of 15 amino acids. The V segment lost 6 bases and the J segment 4 bases; nucleotides outside the gene matches: 9.

This clonotype was seen a handful of times. V usage is TRBV3-1 and J usage is TRBJ2-7, with D tentatively TRBD1 (5 bases). Germline CDR1 LGHDT, CDR2 YNNKEL (reference sequence). This CDR3 contains 16 residues. Between the trimmed V and J ends, which lost 1 base and 4 bases, there was a span of 17 bases. CDR3 loop: CASSQVSRGFVYEQYF. The DNA for the CDR3 is TGTGCCAGCAGCCAAGTTTCTAGGGGTTTCGTATACGAGCAGTACTTC.

This clonotype was seen many times. CDR3 region: CASSIPVKREGRGETQYF. Here the CDR3 DNA reads TGTGCCAGCAGCATCCCCGTTAAGCGGGAGGGCCGCGGGGAGACCCAGTACTTC. This rearrangement joins TRBV11-1 to TRBJ2-5, with 10 bases matching TRBD2. This CDR3 is built from 18 residues. Losses at the gene ends were 5 bases for V and 5 bases for J; bases not matched to a gene: 17. The V gene's germline CDR1 is SGHAT and CDR2 FQDESV (reference sequence).

In its sample, this clonotype was seen many times. CDR3 loop: CASSQSLVNSPLHF. CDR3 coding DNA: TGTGCCAGCAGCCAATCCCTTGTTAATTCACCCCTCCACTTT. The chain joins TRBV28 to TRBJ1-6, with unresolved D. Trimming cost V 6 bases and J 6 bases, with 12 bases left between them. The CDR3 is made up of 14 amino acids. Germline V gene lookup returns CDR1 MDHEN and CDR2 SYDVKM.

This clonotype was observed at least ten times. The chain couples TRBV7-2 to TRBJ2-7, with 11 bases that match TRBD1. The length of the CDR3 is 15 residues. CDR1 is SGHTA, CDR2 FQGNSA, per germline. Trimming at V came to 5 bases and at J to 5 bases, leaving 8 bases not matched to a gene. The CDR3 reads CASSMTGTGGDEQYF. Here the CDR3 DNA reads TGTGCCAGCAGCATGACCGGGACAGGGGGGGACGAGCAGTACTTC.

This clonotype was counted ten times or more. V gene TRBV27 combines with J gene TRBJ1-2; TRBD1 is a possible D gene (6 bases). This CDR3 is 13 amino acids long. The V and J ends lost 3 bases and 8 bases respectively, with 13 bases between them. CDR1 and CDR2 from the germline V gene are MNHEY and SMNVEV (reference sequence). This CDR3 is CASSFSGAKGYTF. CDR3 coding DNA: TGTGCCAGCAGTTTCTCGGGGGCGAAAGGCTACACCTTC.

The table lists this clonotype with many counts. This sequence joins TRBV7-8 and TRBJ2-7; D call uncertain. CDR1 and CDR2 from the germline V gene are SGHVS and FQNEAQ. V lost 3 bases, J lost 6 bases, and 9 bases lay in between. The CDR3 runs 12 residues. The CDR3 is CASSFFQSEQYF. The CDR3 DNA reads TGTGCCAGCAGCTTCTTTCAGTCCGAGCAGTACTTC. Full variable domain (missing parts from reference TRBV7-8 and TRBJ2-7): GAGVSQSPRYKVAKRGQDVALRCDPISGHVSLFWYQQALGQGPEFLTYFQNEAQLDKSGLPSDRFFAERPEGSVSTLKIQRTQQEDSAVYLCASSFFQSEQYFGPGTRLTVT.

The chain couples TRBV27 to TRBJ1-5; D unclear. Germline CDR1 and CDR2: MNHEY and SMNVEV (reference sequence). V lost 3 bases to trimming and J lost 10 bases, with 16 bases between them. This CDR3 comprises 14 residues. DNA for the CDR3: TGTGCCAGCAGTTTTTTCCGGGGTTTGAGTCCCCAGCATTTT. It yields the protein CASSFFRGLSPQHF.